This T cell receptor (beta chain) was identified during a study of T cells in Graves' hyperthyroidism and ophthalmopathy. For the study at large: Peripheral blood samples were taken at initial diagnosis, prior to any treatment.

Trimming took off 6 bases at V and 3 bases at J, with 15 bases between the two ends. This CDR3 comprises 15 residues. TCR beta CDR3 sequences were amplified from RNA transcripts. HTBI primers were used for first-round RT-PCR of the TCR CDR3. MiXCR, run by TCRdb on the multiplex PCR reads, gives a single entry per CDR3 protein. The table shows about 560,000 distinct CDR3 sequences, with about a sixth occurring only once. This clonotype was observed at least ten times. Over 18 months, lack of ophthalmopathy progression marked Graves' hyperthyroidism as stable. These patients, aged 18 to 65, had recently diagnosed hyperthyroidism lasting under 2 months. From 10 ml of fresh peripheral blood, PBMCs were isolated.

The sample was blood. The chain carries TRBV12-3 or TRBV12-4 and TRBJ2-1, with D perhaps TRBD1 (5 bases). The sequence came from a woman between 18 and 29 years old with Graves' hyperthyroidism. In DNA, the CDR3 is TGTGCCAGCAGAGATAAGGGGCCCCACTACAATGAGCAGTTCTTC. The encoded protein is CASRDKGPHYNEQFF.